This T cell receptor beta chain was observed in a study of shared clonotypes between healthy human individuals. There are 16 residues in the CDR3. Germline V gene lookup returns CDR1 SGHNT and CDR2 YYREEE (reference sequence). V lost 3 bases, J lost 8 bases, and 12 bases stayed unmatched. Produced via immunoSEQ multiplex PCR; TCRdb's table is partial and in-frame only. This table holds about 2 million clones, 85% to 95% found once. The chain joins TRBV5-4 to TRBJ2-1; 9 bases match TRBD2. This receptor was obtained from a man aged 18 to 30 in good health. The sequenced sample consisted of naive CD4+ T cells sorted from blood. As to subset: CD45RA+ positively selected. The CDR3 coding sequence is TGTGCCAGCAGCTCCCAGGGTAGCGGGGGAGTGGATGAGCAGTTCTTC. Its translation is CASSSQGSGGVDEQFF. Based on the CDR3 plus reference TRBV5-4 and TRBJ2-1, the full variable domain is ETGVTQSPTHLIKTRGQQVTLRCSSQSGHNTVSWYQQALGQGPQFIFQYYREEENGRGNFPPRFSGLQFPNYSSELNVNALELDDSALYLCASSSQGSGGVDEQFFGPGTRLTVL.